The rows below give T cell receptor beta chains drawn from one sample of a study of shared clonotypes between healthy human individuals. Sequenced by immunoSEQ multiplex PCR; TCRdb stores in-frame clones only, minus some. The data hold roughly 2,500,000 clones, with 93% observed a single time. Sequencing input: naive CD4+ T cells from PBMCs. The receptors originated from a man between 18 and 35 years old in good health. Some clones in this sample may be carry-over from other donors' samples. The CDR3 runs from the conserved cysteine through the conserved F or W. D genes are given only for firm matches. Rows give clone size only sometimes, using once, few, many, or a class for an expanded clone.

v_gene	j_gene	abundance	d_gene	CDR3aa	CDR3nt
TRBV11-2	TRBJ2-6	-	TRBD1	CASSLADRSSGANVLTF	TGTGCCAGCAGCTTAGCGGACAGGTCCTCTGGGGCCAACGTCCTGACTTTC
TRBV5-1	TRBJ1-2	-	TRBD1	CASSVTGVNYGYTF	TGCGCCAGCAGCGTGACAGGGGTTAACTATGGCTACACCTTC
TRBV29-1	TRBJ2-1	-	TRBD2	CSVDRSKGLVGNEQFF	TGCAGCGTTGATAGGTCGAAAGGACTAGTTGGGAATGAGCAGTTCTTC
TRBV6-1	TRBJ2-1	-	-	CASNTQIRGEQFF	TGTGCCAGCAACACCCAGATACGTGGAGAGCAGTTCTTC
TRBV10-3	TRBJ2-5	-	TRBD1	CAISSRGRGGQETQYF	TGTGCCATCAGCTCCAGGGGGCGCGGTGGACAAGAGACCCAGTACTTC
TRBV7-9	TRBJ1-1	few	-	CASSPGTNTEAFF	TGTGCCAGCAGCCCGGGGACGAACACTGAAGCTTTCTTT
TRBV7-2	TRBJ1-1	few	TRBD1	CASDTQGARTEAFF	TGTGCCAGCGATACACAGGGGGCTAGGACTGAAGCTTTCTTT
TRBV5-1	TRBJ2-2	-	-	CASSLGGADNTGELFF	TGCGCCAGCAGCTTGGGGGGCGCGGACAACACCGGGGAGCTGTTTTTT
TRBV28	TRBJ1-6	-	-	CASSDLWYQHF	TGTGCCAGCTCGGATCTATGGTATCAGCACTTT
TRBV11-2	TRBJ2-7	once	TRBD1	CASSLDPRGLFSSDEQYF	TGTGCCAGCAGCTTAGATCCCAGGGGGCTATTTAGCTCGGACGAGCAGTACTTC
TRBV15	TRBJ2-7	-	TRBD2	CATSRATSGRGRDREQYF	TGTGCCACCAGCAGAGCCACTAGCGGGAGAGGTCGCGATCGCGAGCAGTACTTC
TRBV14	TRBJ1-2	-	-	CASSQDLGLRDYGYTF	TGTGCCAGCAGCCAAGATTTGGGGTTGAGGGACTATGGCTACACCTTC